The 7 T cell receptor beta chains below all came from one sample that was sequenced in a study of cytomegalovirus exposure and HLA in healthy donors. Primers for the PCR totalled 60 Vbeta and 13 Jbeta. Sequencing used immunoSEQ multiplex PCR; TCRdb keeps in-frame clones, though not all of them. Among about 110,000 clones listed, approximately 80% were seen once. Sequencing was carried out using PBMCs. The receptors shown here come from a male donor in good health and CMV-seronegative.

V gene TRBV7-7 combines with J gene TRBJ2-7; 9 nucleotides match TRBD1. The junction had 2 bases not matched to a gene; V was cut back by 0 bases and J by 2 bases. The CDR3 runs 15 residues. Germline V CDR1 and CDR2: SSHAT, FNYEAQ (reference sequence). In DNA form, the CDR3 reads TGTGCCAGCAGCTTAGCAGGACAGGGGCCCTACGAGCAGTACTTC. Translating gives CASSLAGQGPYEQYF.

The rearrangement uses TRBV28 and TRBJ2-7; a possible D gene is TRBD1 (6 bases). This CDR3 is 16 amino acids long. V lost 3 bases and J lost 0, with 15 bases in between. Germline-derived CDR1 and CDR2 are MDHEN and SYDVKM. The CDR3 nucleotides are TGTGCCAGCAGTTTTAGTCAGGGGCTGAGCTCCTACGAGCAGTACTTC. Translation: CASSFSQGLSSYEQYF. Full variable domain (missing parts from reference TRBV28 and TRBJ2-7): DVKVTQSSRYLVKRTGEKVFLECVQDMDHENMFWYRQDPGLGLRLIYFSYDVKMKEKGDIPEGYSVSREKKERFSLILESASTNQTSMYLCASSFSQGLSSYEQYFGPGTRLTVT.

The V gene is TRBV5-1, the J gene TRBJ2-1; tentative D call: TRBD2 (6 bases). The CDR3 contains 16 residues. Trimming took off 0 bases at V and 2 bases at J, with 12 bases between the two ends. Per the germline V gene, CDR1 is SGHRS and CDR2 is YFSETQ. As DNA, the CDR3 is TGCGCCAGCAGCTTGGGGTCCGGGAGCCCCTACAATGAGCAGTTCTTC. Protein sequence: CASSLGSGSPYNEQFF.

This chain uses TRBV7-3 with TRBJ2-1; TRBD2 matches 8 bases. Germline CDR1 reads SGHTA; CDR2 reads FQGTGA. Trimming removed 2 bases from V and 8 bases from J; junction bases left unmatched: 5. This CDR3 is 14 amino acids long. As DNA, the CDR3 is TGTGCCAGCAGCTTACGAGCGGGAGTCCATGAGCAGTTCTTC. Its translation is CASSLRAGVHEQFF.

The genes are TRBV5-8 and TRBJ2-1; the D gene is possibly TRBD2 (6 bases). Germline V CDR1 and CDR2: SGHTS, YDEGEE. The CDR3 consists of 11 residues. Between the trimmed V and J ends, which lost 5 bases and 16 bases, there was a span of 16 bases. CDR3 DNA sequence: TGTGCCAGCAGTCTCGGAGGGGTTCACTTCTTC. Amino acid sequence: CASSLGGVHFF.

V is TRBV5-5 and J is TRBJ2-5, with 11 nucleotides matching TRBD1. The CDR3 extends over 17 amino acids. The junction had 11 bases not matched to a gene; V was cut back by 7 bases and J by 0 bases. Per the germline V gene, CDR1 is SGHKS and CDR2 is YYEKEE (reference sequence). CDR3 sequence (DNA): TGTGCCAGCGGAAGGGACAGGGGGACGATGGACCAAGAGACCCAGTACTTC. This encodes CASGRDRGTMDQETQYF.

This clone was seen once. The chain carries TRBV5-1 and TRBJ2-7; a possible D gene is TRBD2 (6 bases). Trimming took 2 bases from V and 2 from J, leaving 14 bases between them. There are 15 residues in the CDR3. CDR1 and CDR2 from the germline V gene are SGHRS and YFSETQ. CDR3 protein: CASSFGLANAYEQYF. The CDR3 DNA follows: TGCGCCAGCAGCTTCGGGCTAGCGAACGCCTACGAGCAGTACTTC.